This entry features one T cell receptor beta chain sequence. The sample belongs to a study of blood T cells in healthy people across ages. Every sample gave at least 5 micrograms of total RNA when it was extracted. Using a J-beta primer mix together with a sample-barcoded 5' primer, a second PCR was run for about 7 to 12 cycles. TCRdb re-derived calls from the 5' RACE reads in MiXCR, one entry per CDR3 protein. Of 1.2 million to 1.5 million distinct CDR3 sequences in the sample, 42% were seen once. The source material was blood. The TCR comes from a woman in her late teens or twenties in good health.

CDR3 sequence: CASSTQNTIYF. The CDR3 region has the DNA TGTGCCAGCAGTACTCAAAACACCATATATTTT. The chain has TRBV2 and TRBJ1-3; D is uncertain. This CDR3 is 11 amino acids long. The V gene's germline CDR1 is SNHLY and CDR2 FYNNEI. Deletions cut 5 bases from V and 6 bases from J, with 5 bases between.